Shown below are 4 T cell receptor beta chains from a single sample sequenced in a study of memory CD4+ T cells and cytomegalovirus serostatus. Generated by immunoSEQ multiplex PCR, the TCRdb table keeps only in-frame clones and is missing some. The repertoire consists of 41,000 or so clones, with about 76% occurring once and the leading ten covering approximately 0.8%. The sort gate was single viable CD3+CD4+CD8-CD45RO+ cells for memory CD4+ T cells. The sequenced sample consisted of memory CD4+ T cells from blood. All receptors come from an adult in good health and CMV-seronegative.

J is TRBJ1-4 and V is TRBV4-1, with a possible D match to TRBD1 (5 bases). The germline V and J ends were trimmed by 0 bases and 9 bases, with 11 bases remaining between them. The length of the CDR3 is 14 residues. Germline CDR1 and CDR2: MGHRA and YSYEKL. CDR3 protein: CASSQEQGDKKLFF. The CDR3 nucleotides read TGCGCCAGCAGCCAAGAGCAGGGAGACAAAAAACTGTTTTTT.

The J gene is TRBJ1-4, the V gene TRBV12-5, with a weak D call TRBD1 (5 bases). The CDR3 is made up of 15 amino acids. The V and J ends lost 1 base and 6 bases respectively, with 12 bases between them. In germline, CDR1 is LGHNT, CDR2 FRNRAP. The CDR3 sequence is CASGLGWTKDEKLFF. DNA for the CDR3: TGTGCTAGTGGTTTGGGTTGGACAAAGGATGAAAAACTGTTTTTT.

The chain couples TRBV2 to TRBJ2-7; 7 positions agree with TRBD1. Germline CDR1 is SNHLY and CDR2 is FYNNEI. J lost 5 bases, V lost 1 base, and 8 bases had no gene match. The length of the CDR3 is 15 residues. This CDR3 is CASSEVGTVGHEQYF. The CDR3 nucleotides read TGTGCCAGCAGTGAAGTTGGGACAGTCGGGCACGAGCAGTACTTC. Full variable domain (outside the CDR3, taken from reference TRBV2 and TRBJ2-7): EPEVTQTPSHQVTQMGQEVILRCVPISNHLYFYWYRQILGQKVEFLVSFYNNEISEKSEIFDDQFSVERPDGSNFTLKIRSTKLEDSAMYFCASSEVGTVGHEQYFGPGTRLTVT.

The V and J genes are TRBV5-1 and TRBJ1-2; D uncertain. Per the germline V gene, CDR1 is SGHRS and CDR2 is YFSETQ. V was cut by 4 bases and J by 0 bases, with 13 bases left in between. This CDR3 is built from 15 residues. The CDR3 coding sequence is TGCGCCAGCAGCACCAGTGGGGTAGCTAACTATGGCTACACCTTC. It codes for CASSTSGVANYGYTF. Looking up the rest from reference TRBV5-1 and TRBJ1-2 gives the full variable domain: KAGVTQTPRYLIKTRGQQVTLSCSPISGHRSVSWYQQTPGQGLQFLFEYFSETQRNKGNFPGRFSGRQFSNSRSEMNVSTLELGDSALYLCASSTSGVANYGYTFGSGTRLTVV.